Presented here are 5 T cell receptor beta chains from one specimen sequenced in a study of T cell responses to AZD1222 COVID-19 vaccine. The assay was immunoSEQ multiplex PCR, and TCRdb's table has in-frame clones only and misses some. This sample has about 120,000 clones, with 70% to 90% found just once. Sample: peripheral blood, taken on day 0 of AZD1222 vaccination. These receptors came from an adult in good health.

The gene calls are TRBV7-2 and TRBJ1-1, with 7 bases aligning to TRBD1. Germline-derived CDR1 and CDR2 are SGHTA and FQGNSA. V shed 5 bases, J shed 1 base, and the junction held 1 base outside the gene matches. The CDR3 covers 13 residues. CDR3 bases: TGTGCCAGCAGCAGGGACAGGAACACTGAAGCTTTCTTT. It yields the protein CASSRDRNTEAFF.

The V call is TRBV28, the J call TRBJ2-7; tentative D call: TRBD2 (5 bases). The ends were cut back, 3 bases at V and 2 bases at J, with 11 bases in the middle. The CDR3 is 14 amino acids. In germline, CDR1 is MDHEN, CDR2 SYDVKM. The CDR3 region has the DNA TGTGCCAGCAGTTTCGGGGTAGTCCCCTACGAGCAGTACTTC. Protein product: CASSFGVVPYEQYF.

The chain is built from TRBV5-1 and TRBJ2-7; D is unresolved. V gave up 2 bases and J gave up 1 base, with 7 bases separating them. The CDR3 contains 13 residues. Germline CDR1 is SGHRS and CDR2 is YFSETQ. CDR3 residues: CASSFPDSYEQYF. The CDR3 DNA follows: TGCGCCAGCAGCTTTCCGGATTCCTACGAGCAGTACTTC.

The chain is built from TRBV12-3 or TRBV12-4 and TRBJ2-3; no clear D gene. With 6 bases removed from V and 0 bases from J, the gap between germline ends came to 4 bases. This CDR3 has 12 amino acids. CDR3 nucleotides: TGTGCCAGCAGCCACAGCACAGATACGCAGTATTTT. It is translated as CASSHSTDTQYF.

This clone showed up just once. The chain links TRBV5-4 to TRBJ1-6; D gene ambiguous. CDR1 and CDR2 (germline): SGHNT, YYREEE (reference sequence). V lost 4 bases and J 6 bases, leaving 5 bases between the germline ends. This CDR3 has 12 residues. CDR3 sequence: CASSPVNSPLHF. In DNA, the CDR3 is TGTGCCAGCAGCCCAGTTAATTCACCCCTCCACTTT.